The next 30 T cell receptor beta chains were all read from a single sample in a study of blood T cell repertoires in COVID-19. Assay: immunoSEQ multiplex PCR; the TCRdb copy retains only in-frame clones and omits some. Among approximately 270,000 clones listed, about 89% were seen once. Sequences were obtained from peripheral blood. The source is a man in his thirties or forties with acute or convalescent COVID-19.

V is TRBV5-1 and J is TRBJ2-1, with unresolved D. With 0 bases removed from V and 4 bases from J, the gap between germline ends came to 11 bases. The CDR3 runs to 15 residues. Germline-derived CDR1 and CDR2 are SGHRS and YFSETQ. CDR3 residues: CASSLVYSKYNEQFF. DNA of the CDR3: TGCGCCAGCAGCTTGGTCTACTCGAAATACAATGAGCAGTTCTTC.

A single count supports this clone. The chain combines TRBV6-5 with TRBJ1-2; TRBD1 is a possible D gene (5 bases). Trimming removed 8 bases from V and 2 bases from J, with 12 bases in between. CDR1 and CDR2 (germline): MNHEY, SVGAGI. This CDR3 is 13 amino acids long. The CDR3 is CASVREANYGYTF. The CDR3 region has the DNA TGTGCCAGCGTCAGGGAGGCGAACTATGGCTACACCTTC.

V is TRBV30 and J is TRBJ1-6, with TRBD1 identical over 9 bases. The length of the CDR3 is 16 residues. V lost 3 bases, J lost 10 bases, and 13 bases stayed unmatched. The germline CDR1 and CDR2 sequences are GTSNPN and SVGIG (reference sequence). The CDR3: CAWRSTGTGRGSPLHF. The CDR3 region has the DNA TGTGCCTGGAGATCCACTGGGACAGGGAGAGGATCACCCCTCCACTTT.

V usage is TRBV6-5 and J usage is TRBJ2-3, with D possibly matching TRBD2 (5 bases). The V end was cut by 7 bases, the J end by 3 bases, with 14 bases between. Germline CDR1 reads MNHEY; CDR2 reads SVGAGI. The CDR3 loop spans 14 amino acids. CDR3 protein: CASIPHRGTDTQYF. Here the CDR3 DNA reads TGTGCCAGCATTCCCCACCGAGGGACAGATACGCAGTATTTT.

The rearrangement uses TRBV10-1 and TRBJ1-1; weak D call: TRBD1 (5 bases). The ends were cut back, 3 bases at V and 1 base at J, with 6 bases in the middle. The CDR3 consists of 13 residues. The germline V gene has CDR1 WNHNN and CDR2 SYGVQD (reference sequence). The CDR3 region has the DNA TGCGCCAGCAGTGAAACAGGGAACACTGAAGCTTTCTTT. This sequence encodes CASSETGNTEAFF.

The rearrangement joins TRBV28 to TRBJ1-2, with 11 bases identical to TRBD1. CDR1 and CDR2 (germline): MDHEN, SYDVKM. The CDR3 covers 16 residues. Trimming removed 5 bases from V and 7 bases from J; junction bases left unmatched: 12. This CDR3 is CASSPSGTGGLFGYTF. The CDR3 DNA is TGTGCCAGCAGTCCTTCCGGGACAGGGGGTTTGTTTGGCTACACCTTC.

DNA of the CDR3: TGTGCCAGCAGCCCTCCTTTTGGGCGAGAGGAGGCCAATACGCAGTATTTT. Its translation: CASSPPFGREEANTQYF. The chain has TRBV9 and TRBJ2-3; D perhaps matches TRBD2 (5 bases). Germline assignment: CDR1 SGDLS and CDR2 YYNGEE. This CDR3 has 17 residues. Trimming left V 4 bases short and J 7 bases short, with 25 bases between.

The genes are TRBV9 and TRBJ2-5, with a weak D call TRBD1 (6 bases). The CDR3 consists of 13 residues. V was pared by 1 base and J by 4 bases, with 8 bases between. CDR1 SGDLS and CDR2 YYNGEE come from the germline V gene. The DNA of the CDR3 is TGTGCCAGCAGCGTAAGACAGGCAGAGACCCAGTACTTC. Translating gives CASSVRQAETQYF.

The chain combines TRBV3-1 (or the pseudogene TRBV3-2) with TRBJ1-5; 7 bases are a match to TRBD1. V shed 1 base, J shed 3 bases, and the junction held 12 bases outside the gene matches. Germline values: CDR1 LGHDT, CDR2 YNNKEL (reference sequence). The length of the CDR3 is 18 residues. The CDR3 coding sequence is TGTGCCAGCAGCCAAGCTAGGGGACAGAGCTGGAACAATCAGCCCCAGCATTTT. It translates to CASSQARGQSWNNQPQHF.

The chain carries TRBV23-1 and TRBJ1-6, with a possible D match to TRBD1 (5 bases). TRBV23-1 is treated as an ORF (open reading frame) with a function not yet certain. V gave up 5 bases and J gave up 7 bases, with 15 bases separating them. The CDR3 runs 15 residues. In DNA form, the CDR3 reads TGCGCCAGCAGTAGGGGTAGGACACCAAATTCACCCCTCCACTTT. This sequence encodes CASSRGRTPNSPLHF.

The chain links TRBV15 to TRBJ1-4, with TRBD1 matching over 7 bases. Trimming removed 6 bases from V and 12 bases from J; junction bases left unmatched: 7. The germline V gene has CDR1 LNHNV and CDR2 YYDKDF (reference sequence). The CDR3 totals 12 residues. The CDR3 loop is CATRGQHYQLFF. The CDR3 coding sequence is TGTGCCACCAGGGGACAGCATTATCAACTGTTTTTT.

This rearrangement joins TRBV5-1 to TRBJ2-1; possibly TRBD1 for D (5 bases). V was trimmed by 2 bases and J by 3 bases, leaving 9 bases between them. This CDR3 spans 14 amino acids. Germline CDR1 is SGHRS and CDR2 is YFSETQ. The CDR3 DNA follows: TGCGCCAGCAGCTTTGGACAAAGCTACAATGAGCAGTTCTTC. This gives the protein CASSFGQSYNEQFF.

The rearrangement joins TRBV9 to TRBJ2-2; TRBD1 agrees at 7 bases. The CDR3 covers 16 residues. Germline V gives CDR1 SGDLS, CDR2 YYNGEE. The junction had 10 bases not matched to a gene; V was cut back by 3 bases and J by 5 bases. Here the CDR3 reads CASSDSPGQPTGELFF. The CDR3 nucleotides read TGTGCCAGCAGCGACTCCCCGGGACAGCCGACCGGGGAGCTGTTTTTT.

The J gene is TRBJ1-2, the V gene TRBV12-3 or TRBV12-4, with no clear D. Trimming removed 3 bases at V and 7 bases at J, with 12 bases between. This CDR3 has 13 amino acids. CDR3 bases: TGTGCCAGCAGTTTCTCTTTATGGGCTGGCTACACCTTC. This sequence encodes CASSFSLWAGYTF.

V usage is TRBV4-2 and J usage is TRBJ2-5; maybe TRBD2 (6 bases). Germline CDR1 is LGHNA and CDR2 is YNFKEQ. Trimming shortened V by 3 bases and J by 0 bases, and 17 bases separated the two germline ends. This CDR3 is built from 17 residues. The CDR3 DNA follows: TGTGCCAGCAGCCACCCGACGGCTAGCGATTACCAAGAGACCCAGTACTTC. Its protein product is CASSHPTASDYQETQYF.

V is TRBV5-1 and J is TRBJ1-1, with no clear D. The ends were cut back, 9 bases at V and 0 bases at J, with 6 bases in the middle. The V gene's germline CDR1 is SGHRS and CDR2 YFSETQ. The CDR3 has 11 residues. The CDR3 sequence: CANHLNTEAFF. The CDR3 coding sequence is TGCGCCAACCACTTGAACACTGAAGCTTTCTTT. The full variable domain, rest sourced from reference TRBV5-1 and TRBJ1-1, is KAGVTQTPRYLIKTRGQQVTLSCSPISGHRSVSWYQQTPGQGLQFLFEYFSETQRNKGNFPGRFSGRQFSNSRSEMNVSTLELGDSALYLCANHLNTEAFFGQGTRLTVV.

This clone was detected only once. V and J are TRBV5-6 and TRBJ1-2, with D perhaps TRBD1 (6 bases). Germline values: CDR1 SGHDT, CDR2 YYEEEE. The germline V and J ends were trimmed by 2 bases and 7 bases, with 18 bases remaining between them. This CDR3 is built from 15 residues. CDR3 DNA sequence: TGTGCCAGCAGCTTTCAGGCGGGGGGGGCGCGTGGCTACACCTTC. It yields the protein CASSFQAGGARGYTF.

This sequence joins TRBV4-1 and TRBJ1-4; 7 bases match TRBD1. The germline V gene has CDR1 MGHRA and CDR2 YSYEKL. Trimming at V came to 2 bases and at J to 5 bases, leaving 5 bases not matched to a gene. This CDR3 has 15 amino acids. This CDR3 is CASSQRAGGNEKLFF. In DNA, the CDR3 is TGCGCCAGCAGCCAAAGGGCAGGGGGAAATGAAAAACTGTTTTTT.

The chain is built from TRBV30 and TRBJ1-6; D is unclear. There are 14 residues in the CDR3. V was cut by 0 bases and J by 10 bases, with 13 bases left in between. Germline V gene lookup returns CDR1 GTSNPN and CDR2 SVGIG (reference sequence). CDR3 loop: CAWSVMFGGSPLHF. In nucleotides, the CDR3 is TGTGCCTGGAGTGTAATGTTCGGCGGGTCACCCCTCCACTTT.

The chain has TRBV2 and TRBJ2-7; D perhaps matches TRBD2 (5 bases). Germline V CDR1 and CDR2: SNHLY, FYNNEI. The CDR3 length is 15 residues. V was trimmed by 2 bases and J by 2 bases, leaving 13 bases between them. The CDR3 DNA follows: TGTGCCAGCAGTGAATGGAGCGGAGTACCCTACGAGCAGTACTTC. Translation: CASSEWSGVPYEQYF.

The chain's CDR3 is CASSPTGNYGYTF. The CDR3 DNA is TGTGCCAGCAGTCCTACAGGGAACTATGGCTACACCTTC. V and J are TRBV27 and TRBJ1-2; TRBD1 might be the D (6 bases). The CDR3 extends over 13 amino acids. V was cut by 5 bases and J by 2 bases, with 9 bases left in between. Germline CDR1 reads MNHEY; CDR2 reads SMNVEV (reference sequence).

The chain uses TRBV9 and TRBJ1-6; unclear D gene. Germline V CDR1 and CDR2: SGDLS, YYNGEE. V lost 0 bases to trimming and J lost 9 bases, with 10 bases between them. The CDR3 sequence is 14 residues long. The CDR3 DNA reads TGTGCCAGCAGCGTAGCGCAGGCCTTTTCACCCCTCCACTTT. Its protein is CASSVAQAFSPLHF.

The chain uses TRBV20-1 and TRBJ1-4; D is possibly TRBD1 (6 bases). Germline loops: CDR1 DFQATT, CDR2 SNEGSKA (reference sequence). This CDR3 has 11 amino acids. Trimming stripped 2 bases from V and 13 bases from J, with 11 bases between. The CDR3: CSARPDRRLFF. In DNA, the CDR3 is TGCAGTGCTAGACCGGACAGACGACTGTTTTTT.

Here the CDR3 reads CASSRGGQYGNYEQYF. The CDR3 region has the DNA TGTGCCAGCAGCCGAGGGGGTCAGTACGGGAACTACGAGCAGTACTTC. This chain joins TRBV5-4 and TRBJ2-7; weak D call: TRBD1 (6 bases). There are 16 residues in the CDR3. Germline CDR1 is SGHNT and CDR2 is YYREEE (reference sequence). V was cut by 4 bases and J by 3 bases, with 20 bases left in between. Based on the CDR3 plus reference TRBV5-4 and TRBJ2-7, the full variable domain is ETGVTQSPTHLIKTRGQQVTLRCSSQSGHNTVSWYQQALGQGPQFIFQYYREEENGRGNFPPRFSGLQFPNYSSELNVNALELDDSALYLCASSRGGQYGNYEQYFGPGTRLTVT.

This clone came up once. The chain has TRBV3-1 (or the pseudogene TRBV3-2) and TRBJ2-2; 11 positions match TRBD1. The CDR3 runs to 18 residues. The V segment lost 1 base and the J segment 4 bases; nucleotides outside the gene matches: 8. CDR1 and CDR2 (germline): LGHDT, YNNKEL (reference sequence). CDR3 amino acids: CASSQGPGQGAPTGELFF. The CDR3 nucleotides read TGTGCCAGCAGCCAAGGGCCTGGACAGGGGGCCCCCACCGGGGAGCTGTTTTTT.

The CDR3 DNA sequence: TGCGCCAGCAGCCCGGGGACAGCATGGAGGGATCTTGAAGCTTTCTTT. Residues: CASSPGTAWRDLEAFF. The rearrangement uses TRBV5-1 and TRBJ1-1, with TRBD1 identical over 7 bases. Germline CDR1 and CDR2: SGHRS and YFSETQ. The CDR3 sequence is 16 residues long. V was pared by 4 bases and J by 7 bases, with 16 bases of the junction left unmatched.

This rearrangement joins TRBV5-1 to TRBJ2-1, with 10 bases fitting TRBD1. V trimming: 2 bases; J trimming: 4 bases; junction bases outside the gene matches: 9. CDR1 SGHRS and CDR2 YFSETQ come from the germline V gene. The CDR3 consists of 17 residues. CDR3 protein: CASSLPTTGGYYNEQFF. Written as DNA, the CDR3 is TGCGCCAGCAGCTTACCTACGACAGGGGGCTATTACAATGAGCAGTTCTTC.

The chain recombines TRBV19 with TRBJ1-5, with a weak D call TRBD1 (5 bases). Germline lookup yields CDR1 LNHDA and CDR2 SQIVND (reference sequence). Trimming removed 6 bases from V and 0 bases from J, with 12 bases in between. The CDR3 covers 15 residues. CDR3 DNA: TGTGCCAGTAGCGACAGAGTTATTAGCAATCAGCCCCAGCATTTT. It yields the protein CASSDRVISNQPQHF. The full variable domain, with the rest looked up from reference TRBV19 and TRBJ1-5, is DGGITQSPKYLFRKEGQNVTLSCEQNLNHDAMYWYRQDPGQGLRLIYYSQIVNDFQKGDIAEGYSVSREKKESFPLTVTSAQKNPTAFYLCASSDRVISNQPQHFGDGTRLSIL.

V usage is TRBV4-1 and J usage is TRBJ1-3; D remains unclear. V was clipped by 1 base and J by 0 bases, with 16 bases between them. Germline CDR1 and CDR2: MGHRA and YSYEKL. The CDR3 length is 18 residues. The CDR3 nucleotides are TGCGCCAGCAGCCAAGGACGCGGCGGAAAATCCTCTGGAAACACCATATATTTT. Translation gives CASSQGRGGKSSGNTIYF.

CDR3 protein: CASSPRAGGTDTQYF. The CDR3 DNA reads TGTGCCAGCTCACCACGGGCAGGGGGTACAGATACGCAGTATTTT. This chain connects TRBV18 to TRBJ2-3; 7 bases are a match to TRBD1. Germline V lookup: CDR1 KGHSH, CDR2 LQKENI. Trimming at V came to 1 base and at J to 3 bases, leaving 4 bases not matched to a gene. The CDR3 loop spans 15 amino acids. Full variable domain (remainder filled in from reference TRBV18 and TRBJ2-3): NAGVMQNPRHLVRRRGQEARLRCSPMKGHSHVYWYRQLPEEGLKFMVYLQKENIIDESGMPKERFSAEFPKEGPSILRIQQVVRGDSAAYFCASSPRAGGTDTQYFGPGTRLTVL.